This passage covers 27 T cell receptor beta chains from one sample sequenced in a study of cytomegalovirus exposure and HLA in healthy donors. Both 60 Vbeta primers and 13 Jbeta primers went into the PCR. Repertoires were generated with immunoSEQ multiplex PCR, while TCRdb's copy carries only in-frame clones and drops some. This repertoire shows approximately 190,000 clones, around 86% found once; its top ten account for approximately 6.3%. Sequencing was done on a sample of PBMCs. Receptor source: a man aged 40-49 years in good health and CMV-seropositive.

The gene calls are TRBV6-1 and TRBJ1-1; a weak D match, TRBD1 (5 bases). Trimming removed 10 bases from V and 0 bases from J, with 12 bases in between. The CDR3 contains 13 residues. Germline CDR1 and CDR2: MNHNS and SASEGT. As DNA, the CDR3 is TGTGCCATCGGGGGTGAGATGAACACTGAAGCTTTCTTT. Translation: CAIGGEMNTEAFF.

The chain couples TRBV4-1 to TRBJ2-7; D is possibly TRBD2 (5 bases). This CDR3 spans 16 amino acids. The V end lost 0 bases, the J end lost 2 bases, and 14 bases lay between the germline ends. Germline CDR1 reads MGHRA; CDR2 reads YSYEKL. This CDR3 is CASSQEAGMNAYEQYF. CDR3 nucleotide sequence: TGCGCCAGCAGCCAAGAGGCGGGCATGAATGCCTACGAGCAGTACTTC.

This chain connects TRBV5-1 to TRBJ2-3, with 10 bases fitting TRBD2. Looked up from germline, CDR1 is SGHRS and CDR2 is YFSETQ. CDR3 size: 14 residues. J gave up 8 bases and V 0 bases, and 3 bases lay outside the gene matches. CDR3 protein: CASSLELAGRTQYF. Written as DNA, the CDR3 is TGCGCCAGCAGCTTGGAACTAGCGGGGCGTACGCAGTATTTT.

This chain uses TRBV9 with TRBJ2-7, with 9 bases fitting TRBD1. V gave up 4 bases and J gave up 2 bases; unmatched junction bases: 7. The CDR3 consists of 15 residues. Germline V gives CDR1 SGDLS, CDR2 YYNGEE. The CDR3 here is CASSPPGQGTYEQYF. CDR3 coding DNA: TGTGCCAGCAGCCCGCCGGGACAGGGTACCTACGAGCAGTACTTC.

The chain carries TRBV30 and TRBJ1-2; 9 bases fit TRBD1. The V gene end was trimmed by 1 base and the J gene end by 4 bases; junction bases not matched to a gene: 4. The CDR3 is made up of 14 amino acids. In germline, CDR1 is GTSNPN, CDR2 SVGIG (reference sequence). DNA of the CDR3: TGTGCCTGGAGTGAGGGACAGGGAATCTATGGCTACACCTTC. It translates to CAWSEGQGIYGYTF.

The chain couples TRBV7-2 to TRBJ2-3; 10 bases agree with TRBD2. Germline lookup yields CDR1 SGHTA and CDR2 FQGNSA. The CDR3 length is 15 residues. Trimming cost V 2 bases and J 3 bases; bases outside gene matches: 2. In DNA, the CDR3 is TGTGCCAGCAGCTTACCTAGCGGGGGAACAGATACGCAGTATTTT. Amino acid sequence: CASSLPSGGTDTQYF.

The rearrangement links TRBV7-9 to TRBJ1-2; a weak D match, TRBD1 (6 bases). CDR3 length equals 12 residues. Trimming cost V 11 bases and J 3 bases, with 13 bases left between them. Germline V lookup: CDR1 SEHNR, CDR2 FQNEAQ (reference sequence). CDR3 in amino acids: CACEGVYYGYTF. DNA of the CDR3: TGTGCCTGCGAGGGGGTCTACTATGGCTACACCTTC. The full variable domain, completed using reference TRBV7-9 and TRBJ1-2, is DTGVSQNPRHKITKRGQNVTFRCDPISEHNRLYWYRQTLGQGPEFLTYFQNEAQLEKSRLLSDRFSAERPKGSFSTLEIQRTEQGDSAMYLCACEGVYYGYTFGSGTRLTVV.

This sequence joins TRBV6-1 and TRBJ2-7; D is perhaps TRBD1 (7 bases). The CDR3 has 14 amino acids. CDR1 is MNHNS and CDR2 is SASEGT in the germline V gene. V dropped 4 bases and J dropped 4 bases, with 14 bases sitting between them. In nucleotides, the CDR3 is TGTGCCAGCAGTGGCAGGGGGGCCGGATACGAGCAGTACTTC. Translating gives CASSGRGAGYEQYF.

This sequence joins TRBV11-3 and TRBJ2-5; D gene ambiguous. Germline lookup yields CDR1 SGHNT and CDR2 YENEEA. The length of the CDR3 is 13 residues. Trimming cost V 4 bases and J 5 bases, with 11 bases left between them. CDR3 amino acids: CASSSAAFETQYF. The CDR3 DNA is TGTGCCAGCAGCTCCGCGGCATTCGAGACCCAGTACTTC.

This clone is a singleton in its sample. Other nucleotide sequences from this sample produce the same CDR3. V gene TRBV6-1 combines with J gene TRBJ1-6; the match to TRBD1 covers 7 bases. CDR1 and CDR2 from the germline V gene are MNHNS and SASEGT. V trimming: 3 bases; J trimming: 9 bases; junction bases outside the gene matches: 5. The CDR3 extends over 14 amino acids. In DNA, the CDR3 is TGTGCCAGCAGTGAGGAAGGGGGCAGTTCACCCCTCCACTTT. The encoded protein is CASSEEGGSSPLHF.

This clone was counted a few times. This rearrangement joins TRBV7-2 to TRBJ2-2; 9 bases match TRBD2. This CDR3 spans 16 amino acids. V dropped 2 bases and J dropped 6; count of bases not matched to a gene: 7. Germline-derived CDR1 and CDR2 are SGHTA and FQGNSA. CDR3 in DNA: TGTGCCAGCAGCTTACTGGCGGGGGGGCTGGCCGGGGAGCTGTTTTTT. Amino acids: CASSLLAGGLAGELFF.

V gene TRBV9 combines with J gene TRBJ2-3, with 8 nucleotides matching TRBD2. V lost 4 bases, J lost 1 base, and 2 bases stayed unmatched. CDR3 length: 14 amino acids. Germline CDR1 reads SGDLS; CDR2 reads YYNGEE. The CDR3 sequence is CASSLGGGTDTQYF. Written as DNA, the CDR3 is TGTGCCAGCAGCCTCGGGGGGGGCACAGATACGCAGTATTTT.

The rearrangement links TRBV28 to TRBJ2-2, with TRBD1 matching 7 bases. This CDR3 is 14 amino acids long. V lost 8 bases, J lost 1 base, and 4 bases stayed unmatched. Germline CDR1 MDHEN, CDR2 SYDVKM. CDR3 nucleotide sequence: TGTGCCAGCCTTAGGACAGGGAACACCGGGGAGCTGTTTTTT. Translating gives CASLRTGNTGELFF.

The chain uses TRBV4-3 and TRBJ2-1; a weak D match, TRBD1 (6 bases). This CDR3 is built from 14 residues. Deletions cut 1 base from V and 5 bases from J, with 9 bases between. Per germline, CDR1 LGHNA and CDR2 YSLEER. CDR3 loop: CASSQGGTNNEQFF. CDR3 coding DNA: TGCGCCAGCAGCCAAGGAGGGACAAACAATGAGCAGTTCTTC.

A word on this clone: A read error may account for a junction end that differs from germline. The CDR3 bases are TGTGCCAGCAGCTTGGGAGGGACTAGCGGGGGCCAAAGATACGAGCGGTACTTC. Protein product: CASSLGGTSGGQRYERYF. The chain links TRBV5-4 to TRBJ2-7, with TRBD2 matching over 14 bases. The CDR3 totals 18 residues. Germline CDR1 SGHNT, CDR2 YYREEE (reference sequence).

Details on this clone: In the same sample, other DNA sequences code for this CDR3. The CDR3 protein is CASSSAYEQYF. CDR3 DNA sequence: TGTGCCAGCAGCTCAGCCTACGAGCAGTACTTC. This sequence joins TRBV5-6 and TRBJ2-7; the D is unclear. CDR1 and CDR2 from the germline V gene are SGHDT and YYEEEE. The germline V and J ends were trimmed by 3 bases and 2 bases, with 3 bases remaining between them. The CDR3 sequence is 11 residues long.

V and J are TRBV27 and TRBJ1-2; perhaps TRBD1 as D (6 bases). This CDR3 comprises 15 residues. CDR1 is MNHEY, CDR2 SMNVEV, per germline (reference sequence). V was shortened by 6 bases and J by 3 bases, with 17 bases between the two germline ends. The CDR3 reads CASRRPGGGDYGYTF. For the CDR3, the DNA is TGTGCCAGCAGGCGCCCGGGGGGCGGTGACTATGGCTACACCTTC.

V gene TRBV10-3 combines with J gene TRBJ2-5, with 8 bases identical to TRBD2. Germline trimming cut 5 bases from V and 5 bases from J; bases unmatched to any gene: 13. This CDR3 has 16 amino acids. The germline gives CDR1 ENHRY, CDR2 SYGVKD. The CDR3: CAISPPGLGGYETQYF. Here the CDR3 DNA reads TGTGCCATCAGTCCACCGGGACTAGGGGGTTATGAGACCCAGTACTTC.

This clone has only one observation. CDR3 sequence: CASSIQGGYGYTF. The CDR3 nucleotides read TGTGCCAGCAGTATACAGGGCGGCTATGGCTACACCTTC. This rearrangement joins TRBV27 to TRBJ1-2; maybe TRBD1 (6 bases). The CDR3 has 13 residues. The germline V gene encodes CDR1 MNHEY and CDR2 SMNVEV (reference sequence). V dropped 5 bases and J dropped 4 bases, with 11 bases sitting between them.

The CDR3 DNA reads as TGTGCCAGCTCACCAGGAGGGAAGGGGATGAACACTGAAGCTTTCTTT. It codes for CASSPGGKGMNTEAFF. This chain joins TRBV18 and TRBJ1-1, with D perhaps TRBD1 (5 bases). Trimming stripped 2 bases from V and 0 bases from J, with 13 bases between. CDR1 is KGHSH and CDR2 is LQKENI in the germline V gene. The CDR3 totals 16 residues.

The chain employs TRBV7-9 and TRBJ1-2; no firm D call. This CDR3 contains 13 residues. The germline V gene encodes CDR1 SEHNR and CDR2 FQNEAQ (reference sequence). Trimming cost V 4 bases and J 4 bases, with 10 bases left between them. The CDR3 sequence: CASSSTGVYGYTF. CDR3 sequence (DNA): TGTGCCAGCAGCTCGACGGGAGTCTATGGCTACACCTTC.

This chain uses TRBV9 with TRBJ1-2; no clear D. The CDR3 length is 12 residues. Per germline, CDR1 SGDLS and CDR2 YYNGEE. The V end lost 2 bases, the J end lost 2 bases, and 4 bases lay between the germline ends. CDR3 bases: TGTGCCAGCAGCGTCCTAAACTATGGCTACACCTTC. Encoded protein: CASSVLNYGYTF.

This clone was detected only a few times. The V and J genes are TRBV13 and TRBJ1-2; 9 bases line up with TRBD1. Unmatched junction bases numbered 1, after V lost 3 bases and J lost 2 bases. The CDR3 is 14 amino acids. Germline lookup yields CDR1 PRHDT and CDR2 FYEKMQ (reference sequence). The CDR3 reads CASSFDRGNYGYTF. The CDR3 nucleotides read TGTGCCAGCAGCTTCGACAGGGGGAACTATGGCTACACCTTC.

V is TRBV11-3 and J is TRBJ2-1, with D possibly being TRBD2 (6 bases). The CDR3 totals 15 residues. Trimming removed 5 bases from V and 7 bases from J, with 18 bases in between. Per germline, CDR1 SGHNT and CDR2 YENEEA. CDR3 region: CASSARSGLPNEQFF. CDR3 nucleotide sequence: TGTGCCAGCAGCGCTCGCTCGGGACTCCCGAATGAGCAGTTCTTC.

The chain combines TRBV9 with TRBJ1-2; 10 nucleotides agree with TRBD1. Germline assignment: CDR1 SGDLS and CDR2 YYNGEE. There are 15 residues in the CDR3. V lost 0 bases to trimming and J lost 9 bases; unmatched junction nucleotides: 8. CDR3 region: CASSVAGTGVVRYTF. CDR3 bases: TGTGCCAGCAGCGTAGCCGGGACAGGGGTGGTTCGCTACACCTTC.

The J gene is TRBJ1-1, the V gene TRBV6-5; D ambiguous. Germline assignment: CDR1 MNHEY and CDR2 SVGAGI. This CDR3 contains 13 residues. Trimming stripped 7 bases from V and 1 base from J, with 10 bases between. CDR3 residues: CASTTTQNTEAFF. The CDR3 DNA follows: TGTGCCAGCACTACCACCCAGAACACTGAAGCTTTCTTT.

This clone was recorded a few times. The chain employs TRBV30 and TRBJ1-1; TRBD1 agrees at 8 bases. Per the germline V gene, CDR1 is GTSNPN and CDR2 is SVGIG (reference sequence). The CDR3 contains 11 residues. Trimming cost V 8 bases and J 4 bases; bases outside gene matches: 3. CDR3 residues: CAGQGSTEAFF. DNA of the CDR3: TGTGCCGGACAGGGTTCCACTGAAGCTTTCTTT. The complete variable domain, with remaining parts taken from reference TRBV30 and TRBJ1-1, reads SQTIHQWPATLVQPVGSPLSLECTVEGTSNPNLYWYRQAAGRGLQLLFYSVGIGQISSEVPQNLSASRPQDRQFILSSKKLLLSDSGFYLCAGQGSTEAFFGQGTRLTVV.